This T cell receptor beta chain was captured in a study of early T cells in non-severe SARS-CoV-2 infection. The TCR library protocol was used to attach unique molecular identifiers. These identifiers were attached to individual cDNA molecules. Each CDR3 protein gets one entry after TCRdb re-called the 5' RACE reads with MiXCR. The table lists tens of thousands of distinct CDR3 sequences, about 10% of them singletons, with approximately 8.5% in the top ten. The CDR3 loop spans 11 amino acids. The clonotype was recovered from an adult who was a healthcare worker with PCR-confirmed SARS-CoV-2 infection or an uninfected control (not recorded which). The chain combines TRBV21-1 with TRBJ1-2. TRBV21-1 is a known pseudogene. What was sequenced was whole blood. The CDR3 reads CASTCPYGYTF. For the CDR3, the DNA is TGTGCCAGCACCTGCCCCTATGGCTACACCTTC.